The 24 T cell receptor beta chains listed next were all sequenced from one sample in a study of neoadjuvant anti-PD-1 for oral cavity cancer. The assay was immunoSEQ multiplex PCR, and TCRdb's table has in-frame clones only and misses some. This table holds approximately 72,000 clones, about 83% found once. Material: PBMCs, obtained before nivolumab (anti-PD-1) treatment. These receptors were collected from a person between 40 and 85 years old with oral cavity squamous cell carcinoma.

This clone has just one count. V and J are TRBV27 and TRBJ2-2, with 14 positions matching TRBD2. Looked up from germline, CDR1 is MNHEY and CDR2 is SMNVEV (reference sequence). The CDR3 is 17 amino acids. V dropped 5 bases and J dropped 8; count of bases not matched to a gene: 10. The CDR3 nucleotides read TGTGCCAGCAGTAGACCCGGGACTAGCGGGAGCGAGGGGGAGCTGTTTTTT. It specifies CASSRPGTSGSEGELFF.

The rearrangement uses TRBV7-3 and TRBJ1-1; TRBD1 is a possible D gene (5 bases). CDR3 size: 14 residues. Germline-derived CDR1 and CDR2 are SGHTA and FQGTGA. Trimming cost V 2 bases and J 5 bases, with 12 bases left between them. The CDR3 spells CASSLLGDWTEAFF. The CDR3 DNA is TGTGCCAGCAGCTTACTTGGGGACTGGACTGAAGCTTTCTTT.

The chain uses TRBV6-1 and TRBJ2-7; D is perhaps TRBD2 (5 bases). This CDR3 region has 15 residues. Per the germline V gene, CDR1 is MNHNS and CDR2 is SASEGT. V was trimmed by 5 bases and J by 5 bases, leaving 19 bases between them. CDR3 DNA: TGTGCCAGCAGTCCCCACGAGGGTCGACATGACGAGCAGTACTTC. Translation gives CASSPHEGRHDEQYF.

The J gene is TRBJ1-6, the V gene TRBV2; 9 positions match TRBD1. V dropped 7 bases and J dropped 7; count of bases not matched to a gene: 2. CDR1 is SNHLY and CDR2 is FYNNEI in the germline V gene. The CDR3 has 13 residues. Here the CDR3 reads CASTGQGNSPLHF. The CDR3 nucleotides are TGTGCCAGCACGGGACAGGGAAATTCACCCCTCCACTTT.

The chain couples TRBV10-3 to TRBJ2-2; D is possibly TRBD1 (5 bases). Trimming cost V 4 bases and J 5 bases, with 17 bases left between them. Germline CDR1 reads ENHRY; CDR2 reads SYGVKD. CDR3 size: 16 residues. In DNA, the CDR3 is TGTGCCATCAGTGTTTTAGGGGCCCTAGGGACCGGGGAGCTGTTTTTT. Its protein product is CAISVLGALGTGELFF.

The chain links TRBV5-4 to TRBJ2-7; 7 bases map to TRBD2. CDR3 length equals 14 residues. Germline loops: CDR1 SGHNT, CDR2 YYREEE (reference sequence). V was clipped by 7 bases and J by 0 bases; unmatched bases: 7. The CDR3 DNA is TGTGCCAGCCGTACGACGGGGGGCTCCTACGAGCAGTACTTC. Translating gives CASRTTGGSYEQYF.

The chain carries TRBV6-1 and TRBJ2-1; 12 nucleotides agree with TRBD1. V trimming: 4 bases; J trimming: 8 bases; junction bases outside the gene matches: 12. This CDR3 comprises 17 residues. The germline CDR1 and CDR2 sequences are MNHNS and SASEGT. CDR3 DNA: TGTGCCAGCAGTGTTCAAACGGGACAGGGGGCATACGATGAGCAGTTCTTC. This codes for CASSVQTGQGAYDEQFF.

This clone was recorded once. The chain is built from TRBV7-9 and TRBJ1-4, with no clear D. Trimming left V 7 bases short and J 7 bases short, with 19 bases between. The germline V gene has CDR1 SEHNR and CDR2 FQNEAQ (reference sequence). CDR3 length: 15 amino acids. CDR3 nucleotide sequence: TGTGCCAGCACGCCCGAGGTCGGAGCGATTGAAAAACTGTTTTTT. Translating gives CASTPEVGAIEKLFF.

The chain employs TRBV7-3 and TRBJ2-2, with TRBD1 matching 9 bases. This CDR3 has 18 residues. Trimming removed 2 bases from V and 7 bases from J; junction bases left unmatched: 14. Germline V gene sequence: CDR1 SGHTA, CDR2 FQGTGA. The chain's CDR3 is CASSLGTGTGRYGGELFF. The DNA for the CDR3 is TGTGCCAGCAGCTTAGGCACCGGGACAGGGCGGTATGGCGGGGAGCTGTTTTTT.

The chain has TRBV9 and TRBJ2-7; TRBD1 matches 8 bases. V shed 3 bases and J 4 bases; nucleotides not matched to a gene: 9. The CDR3 contains 15 residues. Germline V CDR1 and CDR2: SGDLS, YYNGEE. CDR3 coding DNA: TGTGCCAGCAGCGCTCTGGGGACAGGCTTTTACGAGCAGTACTTC. Protein sequence: CASSALGTGFYEQYF.

The V and J genes are TRBV11-2 and TRBJ2-5; a possible D gene is TRBD1 (5 bases). Between the trimmed V and J ends, which lost 1 base and 4 bases, there was a span of 7 bases. Germline-derived CDR1 and CDR2 are SGHAT and FQNNGV. The CDR3 runs to 13 residues. CDR3 sequence reads: CASSLGQGETQYF. The CDR3 DNA reads TGTGCCAGCAGCTTAGGCCAGGGAGAGACCCAGTACTTC.

The gene calls are TRBV2 and TRBJ1-3; D gene ambiguous. The germline CDR1 and CDR2 sequences are SNHLY and FYNNEI. CDR3 length: 16 amino acids. V lost 1 base and J lost 0, with 10 bases in between. The CDR3 region is CASSEVSTLSGNTIYF. The CDR3 DNA reads TGTGCCAGCAGTGAAGTGTCGACCCTCTCTGGAAACACCATATATTTT.

This clone turned up a few times. The V gene is TRBV7-8, the J gene TRBJ2-1, with a possible D match to TRBD2 (6 bases). From germline, CDR1 is SGHVS and CDR2 FQNEAQ. The V and J ends lost 5 bases and 2 bases respectively, with 13 bases between them. The CDR3 covers 15 residues. In DNA form, the CDR3 reads TGTGCCAGCAGCCCGAGACTAGTTCCCTACAATGAGCAGTTCTTC. Translating gives CASSPRLVPYNEQFF.

The chain couples TRBV7-2 to TRBJ2-3; TRBD1 might be the D (6 bases). CDR1 and CDR2 from the germline V gene are SGHTA and FQGNSA. Trimming removed 5 bases from V and 0 bases from J, with 18 bases in between. There are 17 residues in the CDR3. The CDR3 is CASSQQGQGSSTDTQYF. The CDR3 DNA sequence: TGTGCCAGCAGCCAACAAGGGCAGGGGTCTAGCACAGATACGCAGTATTTT.

This rearrangement joins TRBV6-5 to TRBJ1-4; a weak D match, TRBD1 (6 bases). V dropped 5 bases and J dropped 3 bases, with 13 bases sitting between them. Germline V lookup: CDR1 MNHEY, CDR2 SVGAGI. The CDR3 contains 15 residues. DNA of the CDR3: TGTGCCAGCAGTACCCGGACAGCCCCTAATGAAAAACTGTTTTTT. This codes for CASSTRTAPNEKLFF.

V usage is TRBV27 and J usage is TRBJ2-4; TRBD1 is a possible D gene (5 bases). The V gene lost 6 bases and the J gene lost 3 bases, with 18 bases spanning the gap. Germline V gene lookup returns CDR1 MNHEY and CDR2 SMNVEV (reference sequence). The CDR3 consists of 16 residues. CDR3 nucleotide sequence: TGTGCCAGCAGGGACCCCCTCCAGGGATTCAAAAACATTCAGTACTTC. As protein: CASRDPLQGFKNIQYF.

This CDR3 is CASSEGPSPGSGSYEQYF. CDR3 DNA: TGTGCCAGCAGCGAGGGCCCCTCTCCGGGTTCGGGCTCCTACGAGCAGTACTTC. V is TRBV9 and J is TRBJ2-7; D gene ambiguous. V lost 3 bases and J lost 0, with 22 bases in between. Germline V gene sequence: CDR1 SGDLS, CDR2 YYNGEE. The CDR3 has 18 amino acids.

The rearrangement links TRBV19 to TRBJ1-2; no reliable D call. Deletions cut 1 base from V and 6 bases from J, with 3 bases between. Germline V gene lookup returns CDR1 LNHDA and CDR2 SQIVND (reference sequence). The length of the CDR3 is 11 residues. The CDR3 loop is CASSIGNGYTF. CDR3 sequence (DNA): TGTGCCAGTAGTATAGGGAATGGCTACACCTTC.

The chain is built from TRBV19 and TRBJ2-7, with 8 bases aligning to TRBD2. CDR1 is LNHDA and CDR2 is SQIVND in the germline V gene (reference sequence). The CDR3 sequence is 13 residues long. V trimming: 10 bases; J trimming: 0 bases; junction bases outside the gene matches: 5. The CDR3 DNA is TGTGCCACCCGGCTAGCGGGCTCCTACGAGCAGTACTTC. Protein sequence: CATRLAGSYEQYF. The variable domain in full, completed from reference TRBV19 and TRBJ2-7, reads DGGITQSPKYLFRKEGQNVTLSCEQNLNHDAMYWYRQDPGQGLRLIYYSQIVNDFQKGDIAEGYSVSREKKESFPLTVTSAQKNPTAFYLCATRLAGSYEQYFGPGTRLTVT.

The CDR3 nucleotides are TGCGCCAGCAGCCAAGCACAGGCAAGCAATCAGCCCCAGCATTTT. This gives the protein CASSQAQASNQPQHF. This chain links TRBV4-1 with TRBJ1-5; D perhaps matches TRBD1 (5 bases). Germline CDR1 reads MGHRA; CDR2 reads YSYEKL. This CDR3 has 15 residues. The ends were cut back, 1 base at V and 1 base at J, with 8 bases in the middle.

Here the CDR3 DNA reads TGTGCCAGCAGCTCACTACGACTAGGGAGTCCGAAGACCCAGTACTTC. The encoded protein is CASSSLRLGSPKTQYF. The chain joins TRBV7-9 to TRBJ2-5; a possible D gene is TRBD2 (6 bases). V lost 4 bases and J lost 6, with 21 bases in between. The CDR3 contains 16 residues. CDR1 is SEHNR and CDR2 is FQNEAQ in the germline V gene (reference sequence).

This clone turned up a few times. J is TRBJ2-2 and V is TRBV4-1; D is uncertain. The germline gives CDR1 MGHRA, CDR2 YSYEKL. Trimming pared 4 bases from V and 2 bases from J, leaving 8 bases between. This CDR3 region has 14 residues. The CDR3 loop reads CASSRNRNTGELFF. As DNA, the CDR3 is TGCGCCAGCAGCCGTAACAGAAACACCGGGGAGCTGTTTTTT.

This chain joins TRBV5-4 and TRBJ2-2; TRBD2 matches at 8 bases. This CDR3 comprises 17 residues. The junction had 11 bases not matched to a gene; V was cut back by 3 bases and J by 4 bases. CDR1 and CDR2 from the germline V gene are SGHNT and YYREEE (reference sequence). CDR3 sequence reads: CASSSGSGRRLTGELFF. The CDR3 DNA follows: TGTGCCAGCAGCTCTGGAAGCGGGAGACGGCTCACCGGGGAGCTGTTTTTT.

This chain links TRBV7-9 with TRBJ1-2; D is undetermined. The CDR3 extends over 14 amino acids. Per germline, CDR1 SEHNR and CDR2 FQNEAQ (reference sequence). V was clipped by 5 bases and J by 1 base, with 11 bases between them. In nucleotides, the CDR3 is TGTGCCAGCAGCCCCGCCAGAGATAACTATGGCTACACCTTC. Translation gives CASSPARDNYGYTF.